A single sample is the source of the 16 T cell receptor beta chains below, sequenced in a study of T cells in localized non-small cell lung cancer. Here immunoSEQ multiplex PCR was the method, and the copy in TCRdb shows in-frame clones only, minus some. The table lists 8,000 or so clones, about 93% of them singletons, with 2.5% to 3.5% in the top ten. The sample here was peripheral blood, taken before any cancer treatment. The receptors derive from a woman aged 40-69 years with stage I lung adenocarcinoma.

This clone was seen just once. The rearrangement joins TRBV11-2 to TRBJ2-5; TRBD2 matches 7 bases. The germline V gene encodes CDR1 SGHAT and CDR2 FQNNGV. J gave up 3 bases and V 3 bases, and 13 bases lay outside the gene matches. This CDR3 is built from 17 residues. The CDR3 sequence: CASSFNNPSGNEETQYF. Here the CDR3 DNA reads TGTGCCAGCAGCTTTAACAACCCGAGCGGGAACGAAGAGACCCAGTACTTC.

CDR3 nucleotide sequence: TGTGCCAGCAGCGGACTAGCGGGAGGCCTCAATGAGCAGTTCTTC. It specifies CASSGLAGGLNEQFF. V usage is TRBV14 and J usage is TRBJ2-1, with 14 bases identical to TRBD2. The germline V gene has CDR1 SGHDN and CDR2 FVKESK. The CDR3 sequence is 15 residues long. After removal of 5 bases from V and 6 bases from J, the junction contained 3 bases not matched to a gene.

This clone has just one count. J is TRBJ2-1 and V is TRBV6-5; TRBD2 might be the D (7 bases). V gave up 2 bases and J gave up 8 bases, with 19 bases separating them. The CDR3 extends over 16 amino acids. Germline lookup yields CDR1 MNHEY and CDR2 SVGAGI. CDR3 amino acids: CASSYGWGPGGDEQFF. The CDR3 DNA is TGTGCCAGCAGTTACGGGTGGGGGCCGGGGGGAGATGAGCAGTTCTTC.

CDR3 sequence: CASSLFLAGNNEQFF. The CDR3 DNA sequence: TGTGCCAGCAGCTTATTTCTAGCGGGCAACAATGAGCAGTTCTTC. V usage is TRBV7-8 and J usage is TRBJ2-1, with 8 bases aligning to TRBD2. After removal of 2 bases from V and 5 bases from J, the junction contained 5 bases not matched to a gene. Germline lookup yields CDR1 SGHVS and CDR2 FQNEAQ. There are 15 residues in the CDR3.

The chain combines TRBV5-5 with TRBJ2-5, with D possibly TRBD2 on 5 matching bases. V lost 5 bases, J lost 3 bases, and 29 bases lay in between. The CDR3 has 19 residues. Per the germline V gene, CDR1 is SGHKS and CDR2 is YYEKEE (reference sequence). The CDR3 here is CASRRRVVAQPDSKETQYF. The CDR3 DNA follows: TGTGCCAGCAGACGGCGGGTGGTAGCACAGCCAGATTCTAAAGAGACCCAGTACTTC. Variable domain in full (rest from reference TRBV5-5 and TRBJ2-5): DAGVTQSPTHLIKTRGQQVTLRCSPISGHKSVSWYQQVLGQGPQFIFQYYEKEERGRGNFPDRFSARQFPNYSSELNVNALLLGDSALYLCASRRRVVAQPDSKETQYFGPGTRLLVL.

The chain recombines TRBV9 with TRBJ1-3; 9 bases match TRBD1. V shed 1 base, J shed 4 bases, and the junction held 3 bases outside the gene matches. This CDR3 has 15 residues. The germline gives CDR1 SGDLS, CDR2 YYNGEE. Here the CDR3 DNA reads TGTGCCAGCAGCGTAAGAGACAGGGGGGGAAACACCATATATTTT. Residues: CASSVRDRGGNTIYF. Variable domain in full (rest from reference TRBV9 and TRBJ1-3): DSGVTQTPKHLITATGQRVTLRCSPRSGDLSVYWYQQSLDQGLQFLIQYYNGEERAKGNILERFSAQQFPDLHSELNLSSLELGDSALYFCASSVRDRGGNTIYFGEGSWLTVV.

Note on this clone: No conserved phenylalanine or tryptophan ends this CDR3, so it is likely a read error. The DNA is omitted, as the CDR3 cannot be located on it reliably, and the CDR3 follows TCRdb's listing. V gene TRBV2 combines with J gene TRBJ2-7; the table names TRBD1, a call not compared with the DNA. The CDR3 totals 11 residues, both ends included. Germline V gene lookup returns CDR1 SNHLY and CDR2 FYNNEI. The CDR3 loop is CASSEGGTGKL.

This clone was counted once. The chain uses TRBV7-7 and TRBJ2-5; 9 positions agree with TRBD2. Germline lookup yields CDR1 SSHAT and CDR2 FNYEAQ (reference sequence). CDR3 length: 15 residues. V dropped 5 bases and J dropped 4; count of bases not matched to a gene: 8. The CDR3 sequence: CASSPVLAGRETQYF. In DNA form, the CDR3 reads TGTGCCAGCAGCCCCGTCCTAGCGGGAAGAGAGACCCAGTACTTC.

The rearrangement joins TRBV6-4 to TRBJ2-3, with 10 bases fitting TRBD2. The CDR3 contains 15 residues. Trimming removed 2 bases from V and 1 base from J; junction bases left unmatched: 0. In germline, CDR1 is MRHNA, CDR2 SNTAGT. CDR3 loop: CASSDTSGGTDTQYF. For the CDR3, the DNA is TGTGCCAGCAGTGACACTAGCGGGGGCACAGATACGCAGTATTTT.

The chain links TRBV27 to TRBJ2-7; 9 bases fit TRBD2. The junction had 10 bases not matched to a gene; V was cut back by 2 bases and J by 5 bases. Germline values: CDR1 MNHEY, CDR2 SMNVEV (reference sequence). This CDR3 region has 16 residues. CDR3 bases: TGTGCCAGCAGTTTACTCGGCGGGAGGGCCGTCGACGAGCAGTACTTC. It yields the protein CASSLLGGRAVDEQYF.

The chain combines TRBV12-5 with TRBJ2-2; possible D gene TRBD2, 5 bases. V dropped 2 bases and J dropped 4 bases, with 17 bases sitting between them. CDR3 length equals 17 residues. Germline-derived CDR1 and CDR2 are LGHNT and FRNRAP. CDR3 DNA: TGTGCTAGTGGTTTGATTCTAGCAGGAGTGGGCACCGGGGAGCTGTTTTTT. Encoded protein: CASGLILAGVGTGELFF.

The chain has TRBV11-3 and TRBJ1-2, with D possibly matching TRBD1 (6 bases). The germline V and J ends were trimmed by 8 bases and 4 bases, with 20 bases remaining between them. From germline, CDR1 is SGHNT and CDR2 YENEEA. The CDR3 extends over 15 amino acids. The chain's CDR3 is CASDRLKTGPYGYTF. CDR3 nucleotide sequence: TGTGCCAGCGACAGACTTAAGACAGGTCCCTATGGCTACACCTTC.

The chain joins TRBV6-1 to TRBJ2-5, with 14 bases identical to TRBD2. J gave up 4 bases and V 4 bases, and 8 bases lay outside the gene matches. CDR3 length equals 17 residues. Germline CDR1 is MNHNS and CDR2 is SASEGT. Here the CDR3 DNA reads TGTGCCAGCAGTGGGGGACTAGCGGGAGTTCAGAGAGAGACCCAGTACTTC. Translating it yields CASSGGLAGVQRETQYF.

Comment on this clone: An end of the junction differs from the germline gene, which may be a read error. This chain links TRBV10-3 with TRBJ2-7; 9 bases are shared with TRBD1. CDR3 size: 15 residues. CDR1 and CDR2 from the germline V gene are ENHRY and SYGVKD. CDR3 sequence: CASSVEMTGGYEQYF. CDR3 DNA: TGTGCCAGCAGTGTCGAGATGACAGGGGGCTACGAGCAGTACTTC.

The chain employs TRBV20-1 and TRBJ2-4, with D unresolved. This CDR3 has 11 residues. Trimming took off 3 bases at V and 8 bases at J, with 8 bases between the two ends. Germline CDR1 DFQATT, CDR2 SNEGSKA (reference sequence). Here the CDR3 reads CSARSWDIQYF. CDR3 sequence (DNA): TGCAGTGCTAGGAGTTGGGACATTCAGTACTTC.

The genes are TRBV7-9 and TRBJ1-1, with D unclear. Per germline, CDR1 SEHNR and CDR2 FQNEAQ (reference sequence). The V gene lost 0 bases and the J gene lost 3 bases, with 5 bases spanning the gap. The CDR3 runs 13 residues. The DNA of the CDR3 is TGTGCCAGCAGCTTAGCTGGGGACACTGAAGCTTTCTTT. Translating gives CASSLAGDTEAFF.